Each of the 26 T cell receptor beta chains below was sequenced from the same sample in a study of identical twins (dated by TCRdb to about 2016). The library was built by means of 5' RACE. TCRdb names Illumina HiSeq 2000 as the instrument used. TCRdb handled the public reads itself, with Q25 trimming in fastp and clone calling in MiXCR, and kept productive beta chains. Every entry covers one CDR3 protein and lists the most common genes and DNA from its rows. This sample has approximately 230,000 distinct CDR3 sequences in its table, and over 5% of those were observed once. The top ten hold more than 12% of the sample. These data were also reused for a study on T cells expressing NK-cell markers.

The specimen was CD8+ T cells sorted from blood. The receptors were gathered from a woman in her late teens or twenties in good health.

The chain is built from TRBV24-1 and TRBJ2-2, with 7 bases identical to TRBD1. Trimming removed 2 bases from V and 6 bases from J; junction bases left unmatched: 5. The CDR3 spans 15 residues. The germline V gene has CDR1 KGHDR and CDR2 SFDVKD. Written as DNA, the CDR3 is TGTGCCACCAGTGATTCTCCAACAGGGGCCGGGGAGCTGTTTTTT. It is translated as CATSDSPTGAGELFF.

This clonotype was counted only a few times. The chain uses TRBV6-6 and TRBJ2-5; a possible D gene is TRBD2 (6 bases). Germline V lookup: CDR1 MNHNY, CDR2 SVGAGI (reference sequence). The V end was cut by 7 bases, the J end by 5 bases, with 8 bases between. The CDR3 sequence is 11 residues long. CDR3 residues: CASTLAETQYF. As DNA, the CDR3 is TGTGCCAGCACCCTAGCGGAGACCCAGTACTTC.

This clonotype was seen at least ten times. CDR3: CASSWTENYGYTF. CDR3 bases: TGTGCCAGCAGCTGGACAGAAAACTATGGCTACACCTTC. The chain links TRBV12-3 or TRBV12-4 to TRBJ1-2; tentatively, D is TRBD1 (6 bases). The CDR3 has 13 amino acids. Trimming took off 6 bases at V and 2 bases at J, with 10 bases between the two ends.

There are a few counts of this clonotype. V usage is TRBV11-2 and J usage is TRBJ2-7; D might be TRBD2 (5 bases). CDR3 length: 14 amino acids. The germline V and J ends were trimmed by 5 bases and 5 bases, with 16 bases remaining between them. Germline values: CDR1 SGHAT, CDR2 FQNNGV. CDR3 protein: CASSPLRGRDEQYF. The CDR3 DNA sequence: TGTGCCAGCAGCCCCCTCCGGGGTCGCGACGAGCAGTACTTC.

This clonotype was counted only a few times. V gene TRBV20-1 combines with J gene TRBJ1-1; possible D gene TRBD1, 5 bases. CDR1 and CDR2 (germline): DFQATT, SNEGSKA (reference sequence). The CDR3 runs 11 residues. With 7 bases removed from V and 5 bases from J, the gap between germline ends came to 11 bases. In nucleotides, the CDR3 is TGCAGTGTGACAGTGGGGACTGAAGCTTTCTTT. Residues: CSVTVGTEAFF.

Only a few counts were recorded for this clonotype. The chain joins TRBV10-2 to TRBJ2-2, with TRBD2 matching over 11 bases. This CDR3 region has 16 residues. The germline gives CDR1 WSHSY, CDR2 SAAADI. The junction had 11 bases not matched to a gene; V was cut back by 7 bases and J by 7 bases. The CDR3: CASTKGLAGVVGELFF. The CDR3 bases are TGCGCCAGCACTAAAGGACTAGCGGGTGTGGTCGGGGAGCTGTTTTTT.

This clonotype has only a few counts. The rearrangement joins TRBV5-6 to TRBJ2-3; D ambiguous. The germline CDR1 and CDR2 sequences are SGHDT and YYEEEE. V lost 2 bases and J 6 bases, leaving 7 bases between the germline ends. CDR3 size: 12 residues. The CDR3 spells CASSFIGDTQYF. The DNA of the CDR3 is TGTGCCAGCAGCTTCATCGGGGATACGCAGTATTTT.

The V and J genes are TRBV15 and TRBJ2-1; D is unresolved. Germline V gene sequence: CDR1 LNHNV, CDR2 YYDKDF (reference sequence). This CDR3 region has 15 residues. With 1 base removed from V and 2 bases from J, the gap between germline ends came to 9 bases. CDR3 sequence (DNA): TGTGCCACCAGCAGAGTGCTAGTACCCTACAATGAGCAGTTCTTC. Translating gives CATSRVLVPYNEQFF.

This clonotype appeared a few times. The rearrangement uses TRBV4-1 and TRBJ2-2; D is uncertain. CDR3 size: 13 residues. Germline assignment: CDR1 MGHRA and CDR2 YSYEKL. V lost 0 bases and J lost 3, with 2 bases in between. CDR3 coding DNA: TGCGCCAGCAGCCAAGAGTACACCGGGGAGCTGTTTTTT. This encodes CASSQEYTGELFF.

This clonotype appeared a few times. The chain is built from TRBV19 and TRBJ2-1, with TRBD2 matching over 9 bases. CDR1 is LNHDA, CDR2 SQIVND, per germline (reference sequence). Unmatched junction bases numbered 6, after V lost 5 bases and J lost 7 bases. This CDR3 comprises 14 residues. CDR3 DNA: TGTGCCAGTAGTTGGCTAGCGGGGACTAATGAGCAGTTCTTC. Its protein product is CASSWLAGTNEQFF.

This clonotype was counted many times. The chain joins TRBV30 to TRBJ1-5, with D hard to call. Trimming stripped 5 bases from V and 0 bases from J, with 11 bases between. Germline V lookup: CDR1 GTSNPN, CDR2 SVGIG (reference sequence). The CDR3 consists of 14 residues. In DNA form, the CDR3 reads TGTGCCTGGGACCGGGCCTATAGCAATCAGCCCCAGCATTTT. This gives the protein CAWDRAYSNQPQHF. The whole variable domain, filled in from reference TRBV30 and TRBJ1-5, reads SQTIHQWPATLVQPVGSPLSLECTVEGTSNPNLYWYRQAAGRGLQLLFYSVGIGQISSEVPQNLSASRPQDRQFILSSKKLLLSDSGFYLCAWDRAYSNQPQHFGDGTRLSIL.

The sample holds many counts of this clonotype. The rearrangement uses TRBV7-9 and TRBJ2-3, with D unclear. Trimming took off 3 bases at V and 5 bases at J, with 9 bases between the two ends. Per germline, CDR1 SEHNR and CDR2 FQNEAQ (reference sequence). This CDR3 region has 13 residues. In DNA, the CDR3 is TGTGCCAGCAGCTTCGATACACGAGATACGCAGTATTTT. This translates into CASSFDTRDTQYF.

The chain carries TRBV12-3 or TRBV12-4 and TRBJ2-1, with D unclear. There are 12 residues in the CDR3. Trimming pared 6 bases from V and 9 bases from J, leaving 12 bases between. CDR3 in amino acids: CASRSATIEQFF. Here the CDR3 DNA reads TGTGCCAGCAGGTCCGCTACAATTGAGCAGTTCTTC.

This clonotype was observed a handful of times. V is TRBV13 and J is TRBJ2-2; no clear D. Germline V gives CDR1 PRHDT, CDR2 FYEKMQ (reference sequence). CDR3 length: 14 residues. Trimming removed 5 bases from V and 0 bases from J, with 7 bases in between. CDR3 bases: TGTGCCAGCAGCGTCGAATCGAACACCGGGGAGCTGTTTTTT. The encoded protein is CASSVESNTGELFF.

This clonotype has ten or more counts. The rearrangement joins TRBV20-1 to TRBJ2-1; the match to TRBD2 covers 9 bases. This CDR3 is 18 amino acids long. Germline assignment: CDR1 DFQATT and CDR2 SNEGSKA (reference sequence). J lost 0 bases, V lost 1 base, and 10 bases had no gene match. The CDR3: CSARGGLAPTSSYNEQFF. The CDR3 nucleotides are TGCAGTGCTAGAGGAGGACTAGCGCCTACGAGCTCCTACAATGAGCAGTTCTTC.

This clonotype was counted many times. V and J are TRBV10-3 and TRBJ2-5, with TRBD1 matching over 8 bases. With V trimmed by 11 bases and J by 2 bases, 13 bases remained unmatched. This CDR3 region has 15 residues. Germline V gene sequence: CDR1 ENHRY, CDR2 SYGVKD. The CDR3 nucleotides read TGTGCCGCCTCCACAGCAGGGGGCCTTCAAGAGACCCAGTACTTC. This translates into CAASTAGGLQETQYF.

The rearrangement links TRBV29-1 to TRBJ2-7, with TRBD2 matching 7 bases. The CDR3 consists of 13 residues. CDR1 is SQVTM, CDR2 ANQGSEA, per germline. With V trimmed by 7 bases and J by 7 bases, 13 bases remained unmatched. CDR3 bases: TGCAGCGCTGGCCCGGGGGGTACAGGAGAGCAGTACTTC. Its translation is CSAGPGGTGEQYF.

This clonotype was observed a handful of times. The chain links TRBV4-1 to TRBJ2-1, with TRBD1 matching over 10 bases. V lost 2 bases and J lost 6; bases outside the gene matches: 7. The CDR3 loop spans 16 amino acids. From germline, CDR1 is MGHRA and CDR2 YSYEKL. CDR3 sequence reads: CASSQLDRGLGNEQFF. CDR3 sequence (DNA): TGCGCCAGCAGCCAACTCGACAGGGGGCTAGGCAATGAGCAGTTCTTC.

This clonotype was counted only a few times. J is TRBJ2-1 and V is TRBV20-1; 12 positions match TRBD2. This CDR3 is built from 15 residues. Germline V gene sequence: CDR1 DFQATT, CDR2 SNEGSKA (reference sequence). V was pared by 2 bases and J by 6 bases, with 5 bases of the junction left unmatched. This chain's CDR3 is CSARPLAGGPNEQFF. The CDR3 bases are TGCAGTGCTAGACCTCTAGCGGGGGGGCCCAATGAGCAGTTCTTC.

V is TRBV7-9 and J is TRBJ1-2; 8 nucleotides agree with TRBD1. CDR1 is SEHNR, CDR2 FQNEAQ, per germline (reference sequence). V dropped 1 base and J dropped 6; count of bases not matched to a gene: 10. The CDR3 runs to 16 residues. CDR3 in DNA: TGTGCCAGCAGCTTAGTAGTAGGACAGGGAGCTCATGGCTACACCTTC. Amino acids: CASSLVVGQGAHGYTF.

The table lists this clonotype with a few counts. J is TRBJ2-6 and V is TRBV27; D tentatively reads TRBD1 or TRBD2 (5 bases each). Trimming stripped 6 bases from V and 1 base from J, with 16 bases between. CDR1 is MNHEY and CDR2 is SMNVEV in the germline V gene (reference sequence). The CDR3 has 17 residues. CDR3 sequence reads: CASRVRGPPSGANVLTF. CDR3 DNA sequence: TGTGCCAGCAGGGTAAGGGGACCCCCTTCTGGGGCCAACGTCCTGACTTTC.

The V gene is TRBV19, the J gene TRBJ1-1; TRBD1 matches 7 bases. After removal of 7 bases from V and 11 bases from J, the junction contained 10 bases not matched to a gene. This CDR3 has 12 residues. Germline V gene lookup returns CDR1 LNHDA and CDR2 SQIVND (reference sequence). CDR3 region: CASTLGDSRAFF. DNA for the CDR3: TGTGCCAGTACCCTCGGGGACAGCCGTGCTTTCTTT.

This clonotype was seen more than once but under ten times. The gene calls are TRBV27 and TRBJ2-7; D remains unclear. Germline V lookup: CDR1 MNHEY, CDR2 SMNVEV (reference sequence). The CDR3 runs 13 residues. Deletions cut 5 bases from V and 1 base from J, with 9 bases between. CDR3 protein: CASSATKSYEQYF. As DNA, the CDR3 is TGTGCCAGCAGTGCGACCAAGTCCTACGAGCAGTACTTC.

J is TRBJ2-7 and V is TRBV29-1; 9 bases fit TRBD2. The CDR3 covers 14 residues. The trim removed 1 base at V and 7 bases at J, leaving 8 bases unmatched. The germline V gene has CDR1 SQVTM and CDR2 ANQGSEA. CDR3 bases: TGCAGCGTTGAAGGTAGCGGGAGCGACTGGGAGCAGTACTTC. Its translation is CSVEGSGSDWEQYF.

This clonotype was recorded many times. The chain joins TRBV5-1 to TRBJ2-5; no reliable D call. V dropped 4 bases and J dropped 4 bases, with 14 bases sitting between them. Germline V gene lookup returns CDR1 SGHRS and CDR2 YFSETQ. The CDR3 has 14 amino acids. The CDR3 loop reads CASSIYRERETQYF. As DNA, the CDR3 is TGCGCCAGCAGCATCTACAGAGAGCGAGAGACCCAGTACTTC.

The CDR3 loop is CSARLDGTDGRNEQFF. The CDR3 DNA is TGCAGTGCTAGACTGGATGGGACTGATGGAAGGAATGAGCAGTTCTTC. The rearrangement joins TRBV20-1 to TRBJ2-1; a weak D match, TRBD2 (6 bases). Trimming stripped 2 bases from V and 7 bases from J, with 21 bases between. The CDR3 consists of 16 residues. CDR1 and CDR2 from the germline V gene are DFQATT and SNEGSKA (reference sequence).